The clone carrying this T cell receptor beta chain came up once. Its antigen remains unknown. The CDR3 covers 18 residues. The V gene end was trimmed by 1 base and the J gene end by 4 bases; junction bases not matched to a gene: 13. The V gene's germline CDR1 is LNHDA and CDR2 SQIVND (reference sequence). Each CDR3 protein gets one entry after TCRdb re-called the reads with MiXCR. The table lists some 590,000 distinct CDR3 sequences, almost 40% of them singletons. These data come from a study of T cell repertoires in cytomegalovirus infection. Overall study context: The study used recently identified HLA-C-restricted and well-studied HLA-B-restricted CMV epitopes. A matching HLA type, together with CMV infection, was signaled by public TCR beta signatures.

This specimen consisted of cultured PBMCs, obtained from culture after CMV antigen stimulation. The V call is TRBV19, the J call TRBJ2-1; TRBD1 agrees at 7 bases. This clonotype originated in a human donor in good health (CMV status not recorded). Some clones in this sample may be carry-over from other donors' samples. CDR3 coding DNA: TGTGCCAGTAGTATAGGTTCCCCCCGGACAGGCTGGTACAATGAGCAGTTCTTC. Its translation: CASSIGSPRTGWYNEQFF. The complete variable domain, with remaining parts taken from reference TRBV19 and TRBJ2-1, reads DGGITQSPKYLFRKEGQNVTLSCEQNLNHDAMYWYRQDPGQGLRLIYYSQIVNDFQKGDIAEGYSVSREKKESFPLTVTSAQKNPTAFYLCASSIGSPRTGWYNEQFFGPGTRLTVL.